This section outlines one T cell receptor beta chain sequence together with its context. The antigen remains unidentified. The PCR employed 60 Vbeta primers together with 13 Jbeta primers. Produced via immunoSEQ multiplex PCR; TCRdb's table is partial and in-frame only. The data hold some 150,000 clones, with about 82% observed a single time. V lost 2 bases, J lost 7 bases, and 15 bases stayed unmatched. The germline V gene has CDR1 SGDLS and CDR2 YYNGEE. The CDR3 sequence is 17 residues long. The sample belongs to a study of cytomegalovirus exposure and HLA in healthy donors. Notes on the study in general: A classifier reportedly called cytomegalovirus status with high sensitivity and specificity. One later analysis reportedly identified an Asian-associated ancestry cluster that showed fewer N-insertions than the 666-donor mean.

The sample was PBMCs. V gene TRBV9 combines with J gene TRBJ1-2; TRBD1 agrees at 9 bases. This receptor was taken from a male donor in good health and CMV-seronegative. Here the CDR3 DNA reads TGTGCCAGCAGCGTCCACAGACAGGGGGACGTCGGTGGTGGCTACACCTTC. This encodes CASSVHRQGDVGGGYTF.